Described below is a single TCR beta chain sequence and its context. The data stem from a study of shared clonotypes between healthy human individuals. Libraries were prepared by immunoSEQ multiplex PCR; TCRdb keeps only in-frame clonotypes and omits some of them. The sample holds 660,000 or so clones, roughly 96% seen once. The CDR3 has 16 amino acids. The V gene's germline CDR1 is MNHEY and CDR2 SMNVEV (reference sequence). The junction had 5 bases not matched to a gene; V was cut back by 3 bases and J by 1 base. Positively selected for CCR7, the CD45RO-negative cells used as naive CD8 cells excluded terminally differentiated effector memory CD45RA+ cells.

The receptor was isolated from a woman aged 30 to 39 in good health. The V and J genes are TRBV27 and TRBJ2-3, with 9 nucleotides matching TRBD2. Sequenced input: naive CD8+ T cells sorted from blood. The CDR3 spells CASSFSWTSGTDTQYF. The CDR3 region has the DNA TGTGCCAGCAGTTTCTCGTGGACTAGCGGCACAGATACGCAGTATTTT.